Listed below are T cell receptor beta chains from one sample, sequenced in a study of PD-1 blockade in mismatch repair-deficient tumors. Some clones are missing from TCRdb's copy, which holds only in-frame ones; the method was immunoSEQ multiplex PCR. The sample has some 120,000 clones, 88% seen once; the top ten hold about 10%. Sequencing used peripheral blood, obtained approximately 71 weeks after starting pembrolizumab. The source is an adult with mismatch repair-deficient cancer. Each CDR3 is given with its conserved first and last residue. The D gene is left open where the match is weak. Part of the rows lack a size; the others show once, few, many or a class for expanded clones.

.	.	TRBV5-1	TRBJ1-1	CASSPDRGKFTEAFF	TGCGCCAGCAGCCCAGATAGGGGTAAGTTTACTGAAGCTTTCTTT
.	.	TRBV7-2	TRBJ2-1	CASSLGGGEIYEQFF	TGTGCCAGCAGCTTAGGGGGTGGGGAGATATATGAGCAGTTCTTC
.	.	TRBV29-1	TRBJ2-1	CSAEDYNEQFF	TGCAGCGCCGAGGACTACAATGAGCAGTTCTTC
.	.	TRBV2	TRBJ2-5	CASSLVETQYF	TGTGCCAGCAGTTTAGTAGAGACCCAGTACTTC
.	.	TRBV30	TRBJ1-1	CAWSTWGLNTEAFF	TGTGCCTGGAGTACATGGGGATTGAACACTGAAGCTTTCTTT
.	.	TRBV6-6	TRBJ1-1	CASSYGGGANTEAFF	TGTGCCAGCAGTTACGGGGGAGGGGCCAACACTGAAGCTTTCTTT
.	.	TRBV27	TRBJ1-1	CASSLSVRTEAFF	TGTGCCAGCAGTTTATCGGTTAGGACTGAAGCTTTCTTT
.	TRBD2	TRBV28	TRBJ2-2	CASSLRLAGRTGELFF	TGTGCCAGCAGTTTACGCCTAGCGGGTCGCACCGGGGAGCTGTTTTTT
.	.	TRBV6-6	TRBJ2-7	CASRDTGGEEQYF	TGTGCCAGCAGGGACACAGGGGGGGAAGAGCAGTACTTC
.	TRBD1	TRBV6-5	TRBJ2-3	CASSRSDRVDTQYF	TGTGCCAGCAGCCGATCGGACAGGGTCGATACGCAGTATTTT
.	TRBD1	TRBV4-1	TRBJ2-7	CASSLVPGQLAYEQYF	TGCGCCAGCAGCCTCGTTCCGGGACAGCTGGCCTACGAGCAGTACTTC
.	.	TRBV9	TRBJ2-7	CASSVYQGDYEQYF	TGTGCCAGCAGCGTATACCAGGGAGACTACGAGCAGTACTTC
.	.	TRBV6-5	TRBJ1-1	CASSYSISVNTEAFF	TGTGCCAGCAGTTACTCGATATCGGTGAACACTGAAGCTTTCTTT
.	.	TRBV7-8	TRBJ2-3	CASSTHRSLTGADTQYF	TGTGCCAGCAGCACCCACCGCTCCCTAACCGGGGCAGATACGCAGTATTTT
.	.	TRBV29-1	TRBJ1-4	CSVSLRGETNEKLFF	TGCAGCGTTTCCCTTCGGGGAGAAACTAATGAAAAACTGTTTTTT
once	TRBD2	TRBV27	TRBJ2-1	CASSPGLAGYNEQFF	TGTGCCAGCTCACCGGGACTAGCGGGGTACAATGAGCAGTTCTTC
.	.	TRBV7-2	TRBJ2-3	CADLLSRTDTQYF	TGTGCTGATTTGCTATCGCGGACAGATACGCAGTATTTT
once	.	TRBV4-1	TRBJ1-5	CASSQDQGPSNQPQHF	TGCGCCAGCAGCCAAGACCAGGGGCCTAGCAATCAGCCCCAGCATTTT
.	.	TRBV7-9	TRBJ2-3	CASRAGVSTDTQYF	TGTGCCAGCAGAGCCGGGGTTAGCACAGATACGCAGTATTTT
.	TRBD2	TRBV4-1	TRBJ2-7	CASSQDYASGSYEQYF	TGCGCCAGCAGCCAAGATTACGCTAGCGGGAGCTACGAGCAGTACTTC
.	TRBD1	TRBV11-3	TRBJ2-7	CASSFDRGNSYEQYF	TGTGCCAGCAGCTTCGACAGGGGGAACTCCTACGAGCAGTACTTC
.	.	TRBV21-1	TRBJ2-5	CASSKARSRQGALETQYF	TGTGCCAGCAGCAAAGCTCGATCCCGACAGGGGGCATTGGAGACCCAGTACTTC
once	.	TRBV19	TRBJ2-2	CASSYTGSGELFF	TGTGCCAGTAGTTACACAGGGTCCGGGGAGCTGTTTTTT
few	.	TRBV11-2	TRBJ2-7	CASSPHYEQYF	TGTGCCAGCAGCCCACATTACGAGCAGTACTTC
.	TRBD2	TRBV9	TRBJ2-7	CASSVDGGSSYEQYF	TGTGCCAGCAGCGTAGATGGCGGGAGTTCTTACGAGCAGTACTTC
.	TRBD1	TRBV2	TRBJ2-7	CASSEAGDREYEQYF	TGTGCCAGCAGTGAAGCGGGGGACAGGGAATACGAGCAGTACTTC
.	.	TRBV29-1	TRBJ1-1	CSVEDGRKNTEAFF	TGCAGCGTTGAAGATGGACGGAAGAACACTGAAGCTTTCTTT
.	TRBD2	TRBV9	TRBJ2-3	CASSDETSGLTDTQYF	TGTGCCAGCAGCGATGAGACTAGCGGGCTCACAGATACGCAGTATTTT
.	TRBD2	TRBV11-2	TRBJ2-7	CASSLWLKREGLYEQYF	TGTGCCAGCAGCTTATGGCTTAAGCGGGAGGGCCTTTACGAGCAGTACTTC
once	TRBD1	TRBV4-1	TRBJ2-5	CASSLGNLRGPGAETQYF	TGCGCCAGCAGCCTTGGAAACCTCAGGGGGCCAGGCGCAGAGACCCAGTACTTC
.	TRBD2	TRBV27	TRBJ2-7	CASSLIGWEGNEQYF	TGTGCCAGCAGTTTAATTGGTTGGGAGGGGAACGAGCAGTACTTC
.	TRBD1	TRBV4-1	TRBJ2-1	CASSHSRDRGTNEQFF	TGCGCCAGCAGCCACTCCCGGGACAGGGGTACTAATGAGCAGTTCTTC